Listed here are 30 T cell receptor beta chains from one sample, sequenced in a study of blood T cell repertoires in COVID-19. Assay: immunoSEQ multiplex PCR; the TCRdb copy retains only in-frame clones and omits some. Of about 98,000 clones listed, around 73% are singletons. Sequencing was done on a sample of peripheral blood. All receptors derive from a man between 60 and 75 years old with active or convalescent COVID-19.

The chain uses TRBV29-1 and TRBJ1-2; no reliable D call. The CDR3 runs to 11 residues. V lost 6 bases to trimming and J lost 12 bases, with 17 bases between them. From germline, CDR1 is SQVTM and CDR2 ANQGSEA. The CDR3 DNA is TGCAGCGTCAAACTTCAGGAATTGCACACCTTC. Its translation: CSVKLQELHTF.

The chain links TRBV18 to TRBJ2-5; D perhaps matches TRBD2 (6 bases). The CDR3 length is 15 residues. Germline lookup yields CDR1 KGHSH and CDR2 LQKENI. With 3 bases removed from V and 5 bases from J, the gap between germline ends came to 16 bases. The CDR3 region has the DNA TGTGCCAGCTCACCGCCTGGAGGGGCCCAGGAGACCCAGTACTTC. It translates to CASSPPGGAQETQYF.

Here the CDR3 DNA reads TGTGCCAGCAGTTTTTCGGGGGATCGTGGAAACACCATATATTTT. Translating gives CASSFSGDRGNTIYF. J is TRBJ1-3 and V is TRBV27, with D possibly being TRBD1 (5 bases). Germline-derived CDR1 and CDR2 are MNHEY and SMNVEV (reference sequence). The CDR3 is 15 residues long. Trimming stripped 3 bases from V and 3 bases from J, with 12 bases between.

This clone has just one count. This sequence joins TRBV19 and TRBJ2-1; 7 bases agree with TRBD2. V lost 6 bases and J lost 6; bases outside the gene matches: 8. This CDR3 region has 14 residues. The germline CDR1 and CDR2 sequences are LNHDA and SQIVND (reference sequence). CDR3 residues: CASRTGGSPNEQFF. The CDR3 nucleotides read TGTGCCAGTAGGACGGGAGGTTCCCCCAATGAGCAGTTCTTC.

The sample holds many counts of this clone. The V and J genes are TRBV12-5 and TRBJ2-5; TRBD1 matches 9 bases. Per the germline V gene, CDR1 is LGHNT and CDR2 is FRNRAP. V shed 5 bases and J 9 bases; nucleotides not matched to a gene: 10. This CDR3 comprises 14 residues. The CDR3 loop reads CASGLHRGLGAQYF. CDR3 in DNA: TGTGCTAGTGGTCTACACAGGGGGCTGGGGGCCCAGTACTTC.

The V gene is TRBV18, the J gene TRBJ2-5, with TRBD2 matching over 7 bases. CDR1 and CDR2 (germline): KGHSH, LQKENI. J lost 5 bases, V lost 5 bases, and 5 bases had no gene match. This CDR3 region has 13 residues. The CDR3 sequence is CASSFSGGETQYF. The CDR3, as DNA: TGTGCCAGCTCATTTTCCGGGGGGGAGACCCAGTACTTC.

The CDR3 sequence is CASSYGQGVQNTQYF. The DNA for the CDR3 is TGTGCCAGCAGCTACGGACAGGGTGTTCAGAATACGCAGTATTTT. This sequence joins TRBV9 and TRBJ2-3, with 8 bases that match TRBD1. J lost 7 bases, V lost 4 bases, and 11 bases had no gene match. The CDR3 runs to 15 residues. Per germline, CDR1 SGDLS and CDR2 YYNGEE.

The V and J genes are TRBV28 and TRBJ2-7; 7 nucleotides match TRBD1. Germline trimming cut 6 bases from V and 4 bases from J; bases unmatched to any gene: 12. There are 15 residues in the CDR3. In germline, CDR1 is MDHEN, CDR2 SYDVKM. The CDR3 loop reads CASSRPEADRYEQYF. The CDR3 DNA follows: TGTGCCAGCAGCCGACCCGAGGCGGACAGGTACGAGCAGTACTTC.

V is TRBV2 and J is TRBJ2-2; D might be TRBD1 (5 bases). CDR3 size: 13 residues. V shed 6 bases and J shed 6 bases, with 11 bases lying between them. The germline CDR1 and CDR2 sequences are SNHLY and FYNNEI. CDR3 in DNA: TGTGCCAGCAGGGACATTGGACCCGGGGAGCTGTTTTTT. Translating it yields CASRDIGPGELFF.

CDR3 bases: TGCGCCAGCAGCTCGGAGGCAAACACAGATACGCAGTATTTT. Amino acids: CASSSEANTDTQYF. This chain joins TRBV5-1 and TRBJ2-3, with D possibly being TRBD2 (5 bases). There are 14 residues in the CDR3. Trimming pared 3 bases from V and 2 bases from J, leaving 10 bases between. The V gene's germline CDR1 is SGHRS and CDR2 YFSETQ.

This clone was counted a single time. The chain couples TRBV15 to TRBJ1-2; no definite D call. The V and J ends lost 0 bases and 7 bases respectively, with 6 bases between them. The CDR3 sequence is 12 residues long. CDR1 and CDR2 (germline): LNHNV, YYDKDF (reference sequence). Here the CDR3 DNA reads TGTGCCACCAGCAGAGATCAGGTTGGCTACACCTTC. This sequence encodes CATSRDQVGYTF.

The chain recombines TRBV3-1 (or the pseudogene TRBV3-2) with TRBJ1-2, with D tentatively TRBD1 (6 bases). Between the trimmed V and J ends, which lost 5 bases and 1 base, there was a span of 14 bases. The germline gives CDR1 LGHDT, CDR2 YNNKEL (reference sequence). The CDR3 loop spans 15 amino acids. CDR3 DNA: TGTGCCAGCAGCGCTACAGGGTCATATAACTATGGCTACACCTTC. It specifies CASSATGSYNYGYTF.

This chain uses TRBV24-1 with TRBJ2-7, with D perhaps matching TRBD1 (6 bases). The V end was cut by 1 base, the J end by 1 base, with 10 bases between. CDR3 length equals 15 residues. From germline, CDR1 is KGHDR and CDR2 SFDVKD. This CDR3 reads CATSDLGRGSYEQYF. Written as DNA, the CDR3 is TGTGCCACCAGTGATTTAGGCAGGGGTTCCTACGAGCAGTACTTC.

This chain links TRBV7-9 with TRBJ1-5; D perhaps matches TRBD1 (5 bases). V was shortened by 5 bases and J by 4 bases, with 12 bases between the two germline ends. Germline CDR1 SEHNR, CDR2 FQNEAQ (reference sequence). The CDR3 covers 14 residues. CDR3 DNA: TGTGCCAGCAGCAACCGGGACTCAAATCAGCCCCAGCATTTT. This sequence encodes CASSNRDSNQPQHF.

This clone was seen a single time. V usage is TRBV4-1 and J usage is TRBJ1-1, with TRBD1 as a possible D gene (5 bases). The CDR3 is 13 amino acids. Trimming took 0 bases from V and 11 from J, leaving 13 bases between them. Germline loops: CDR1 MGHRA, CDR2 YSYEKL. The CDR3 bases are TGCGCCAGCAGCCAAGATGGGCGGGGGTACGCTTTCTTT. Residues: CASSQDGRGYAFF.

The J gene is TRBJ2-7, the V gene TRBV5-4; TRBD1 matches at 8 bases. V shed 2 bases and J 3 bases; nucleotides not matched to a gene: 1. This CDR3 region has 13 residues. CDR1 and CDR2 (germline): SGHNT, YYREEE (reference sequence). CDR3 amino acids: CASSLDRGYEQYV. CDR3 nucleotide sequence: TGTGCCAGCAGCTTAGACAGGGGCTACGAGCAGTACGTC.

The rearrangement uses TRBV7-2 and TRBJ2-2, with D unclear. V was clipped by 2 bases and J by 4 bases, with 8 bases between them. The CDR3 is made up of 14 amino acids. The germline V gene encodes CDR1 SGHTA and CDR2 FQGNSA. The CDR3 is CASSLQFLTGELFF. For the CDR3, the DNA is TGTGCCAGCAGCTTACAGTTCCTCACCGGGGAGCTGTTTTTT.

The chain carries TRBV27 and TRBJ1-1; 7 nucleotides agree with TRBD1. The CDR3 is made up of 13 amino acids. The germline V gene has CDR1 MNHEY and CDR2 SMNVEV (reference sequence). The V segment lost 2 bases and the J segment 5 bases; nucleotides outside the gene matches: 2. The CDR3 region is CASSLTGETEAFF. CDR3 DNA: TGTGCCAGCAGTTTAACAGGGGAAACTGAAGCTTTCTTT.

The chain has TRBV4-2 and TRBJ2-3; 10 nucleotides line up with TRBD2. The ends lost 4 bases at V and 1 base at J; junction bases unmatched: 11. This CDR3 is built from 18 residues. The germline V gene encodes CDR1 LGHNA and CDR2 YNFKEQ. The CDR3 DNA reads as TGTGCCAGCAGCCGCTCCCTTAGGACTAGCGGTCGCACAGATACGCAGTATTTT. It is translated as CASSRSLRTSGRTDTQYF.

In its sample, this clone was seen a few times. The chain joins TRBV19 to TRBJ2-7; the D gene is possibly TRBD1 (6 bases). V lost 11 bases and J 2 bases, leaving 19 bases between the germline ends. The CDR3 is made up of 14 amino acids. Germline CDR1 is LNHDA and CDR2 is SQIVND (reference sequence). The CDR3 region has the DNA TGTGCCTCCAGGGGTCTGGTTTTCCCCTACGAGCAGTACTTC. This sequence encodes CASRGLVFPYEQYF. The full variable domain, in which reference TRBV19 and TRBJ2-7 provide the parts outside the CDR3, is DGGITQSPKYLFRKEGQNVTLSCEQNLNHDAMYWYRQDPGQGLRLIYYSQIVNDFQKGDIAEGYSVSREKKESFPLTVTSAQKNPTAFYLCASRGLVFPYEQYFGPGTRLTVT.

The genes are TRBV24-1 and TRBJ2-1; 12 nucleotides line up with TRBD2. The junction had 4 bases not matched to a gene; V was cut back by 3 bases and J by 5 bases. This CDR3 has 16 amino acids. Germline CDR1 reads KGHDR; CDR2 reads SFDVKD. CDR3 sequence (DNA): TGTGCCACCAGTGATCCCGGACTAGCGGGAAACAATGAGCAGTTCTTC. Its translation is CATSDPGLAGNNEQFF.

This clone came up a few times. The chain carries TRBV2 and TRBJ1-1; tentatively, D is TRBD1 (6 bases). Trimming pared 7 bases from V and 6 bases from J, leaving 12 bases between. Looked up from germline, CDR1 is SNHLY and CDR2 is FYNNEI. The CDR3 length is 12 residues. CDR3 coding DNA: TGTGCCAGCAACGACAGGTTCGCTGAAGCTTTCTTT. It yields the protein CASNDRFAEAFF.

This rearrangement joins TRBV5-4 to TRBJ2-4; 7 bases map to TRBD1. This CDR3 contains 15 residues. Germline values: CDR1 SGHNT, CDR2 YYREEE (reference sequence). The V and J ends lost 0 bases and 7 bases, in that order; junction bases with no gene match: 7. CDR3 amino acids: CASSLDQGVGNIQYF. In DNA form, the CDR3 reads TGTGCCAGCAGCTTGGATCAGGGGGTGGGGAACATTCAGTACTTC.

This chain uses TRBV10-1 with TRBJ2-5; D unclear. Germline CDR1 WNHNN, CDR2 SYGVQD (reference sequence). The CDR3 covers 14 residues. Trimming pared 4 bases from V and 2 bases from J, leaving 11 bases between. CDR3 in DNA: TGCGCCAGCAGTGCCGATCCACTACAAGAGACCCAGTACTTC. This sequence encodes CASSADPLQETQYF.

The chain carries TRBV27 and TRBJ1-1; 8 bases are a match to TRBD1. This CDR3 has 14 residues. Germline-derived CDR1 and CDR2 are MNHEY and SMNVEV (reference sequence). V shed 9 bases and J 4 bases; nucleotides not matched to a gene: 10. In nucleotides, the CDR3 is TGTGCCAGGTTACAGGGGGAAAGGGGCACTGAAGCTTTCTTT. It translates to CARLQGERGTEAFF.

The V call is TRBV28, the J call TRBJ1-2, with a possible D match to TRBD1 (5 bases). Per the germline V gene, CDR1 is MDHEN and CDR2 is SYDVKM. This CDR3 has 9 amino acids. Trimming pared 5 bases from V and 13 bases from J, leaving 8 bases between. CDR3 sequence (DNA): TGTGCCAGCAGTGGGGACTCCACCTTC. Protein sequence: CASSGDSTF.

The chain links TRBV19 to TRBJ2-7, with TRBD2 matching over 10 bases. This CDR3 has 15 residues. V was pared by 1 base and J by 4 bases, with 4 bases of the junction left unmatched. Germline-derived CDR1 and CDR2 are LNHDA and SQIVND (reference sequence). The CDR3 loop reads CASSIVQREGYEQYV. CDR3 nucleotide sequence: TGTGCCAGTAGTATAGTACAGCGGGAGGGATACGAGCAGTACGTC.

The chain uses TRBV4-2 and TRBJ2-4; unclear D gene. The germline gives CDR1 LGHNA, CDR2 YNFKEQ. The CDR3 is 15 residues long. The ends were cut back, 4 bases at V and 0 bases at J, with 10 bases in the middle. The CDR3 DNA follows: TGTGCCAGCAGCCCTGGCGGCGGAGCCAAAAACATTCAGTACTTC. This encodes CASSPGGGAKNIQYF.

The chain carries TRBV28 and TRBJ2-3; maybe TRBD2 (5 bases). The CDR3 consists of 14 residues. The germline V and J ends were trimmed by 8 bases and 2 bases, with 14 bases remaining between them. Germline V gene sequence: CDR1 MDHEN, CDR2 SYDVKM. The CDR3 loop reads CASFSRASTDTQYF. The CDR3 coding sequence is TGTGCCAGCTTCTCGCGGGCCTCCACAGATACGCAGTATTTT. The full variable domain, in which reference TRBV28 and TRBJ2-3 provide the parts outside the CDR3, is DVKVTQSSRYLVKRTGEKVFLECVQDMDHENMFWYRQDPGLGLRLIYFSYDVKMKEKGDIPEGYSVSREKKERFSLILESASTNQTSMYLCASFSRASTDTQYFGPGTRLTVL.

This clone appeared a single time. V usage is TRBV7-9 and J usage is TRBJ2-7; 7 bases match TRBD2. CDR3 length: 16 amino acids. V lost 5 bases and J lost 5; bases outside the gene matches: 15. Germline CDR1 SEHNR, CDR2 FQNEAQ (reference sequence). CDR3: CASSQLPGLSPNEQYF. DNA for the CDR3: TGTGCCAGCAGCCAGCTACCGGGACTAAGTCCCAACGAGCAGTACTTC.